The present T cell receptor beta chain was sequenced within a study of T cells in Graves' hyperthyroidism and ophthalmopathy (dated by TCRdb to the late 2010s). Study-wide context: Peripheral blood was sampled at the time of initial diagnosis, prior to any treatment. In more than 5 Graves' hyperthyroidism patients, the study also compared T-cell repertoires from thyroid tissue with T-cell repertoires from blood. According to the paper, TCR Vbeta CDR3 sequencing was carried out on more than 120 peripheral blood samples, which came from 40 to 45 ophthalmopathy, roughly 75 hyperthyroidism and approximately 17 progressor patients. After sampling, hyperthyroidism patients received methimazole starting at 30 mg daily, and ophthalmopathy patients received high-dose intravenous methylprednisolone. TCR V-J signatures able to tell the groups apart were searched for in a discovery cohort of 90 to 100 patients, of whom approximately 40 had Graves' ophthalmopathy and 57 had stable Graves' hyperthyroidism. The roughly 90 discovery patients were divided at random into training and test sets in a 7:3 ratio. Whether ophthalmopathy could be predicted prospectively was tested in an independent validation cohort made up of 18 to 20 hyperthyroidism patients plus 17 patients who later progressed to ophthalmopathy. Broader findings and caveats from the paper: Most expanded thyroid clonotypes (frequency above 0.001) were also detected in blood, suggesting blood repertoires may reflect thyroid immune responses. In validation, the model predicted progression to ophthalmopathy with over 65% sensitivity and around 72% specificity, a median of 6.5 months before onset. In cross-validation, a model built on a 13 V-J signature told ophthalmopathy apart from stable hyperthyroidism with 85% to 90% sensitivity and approximately 81% specificity, and in testing the same model reached 80%/75%. Sample size was not statistically predetermined, and blinding of investigators to group allocation was not performed.

Stable Graves' hyperthyroidism was defined as no progression to ophthalmopathy during 18 months of follow-up. The hyperthyroidism patients were between 18 and 65 years old and newly diagnosed, with a disease duration of less than 2 months. Exclusion was applied to patients with uncontrolled infections, other autoimmune diseases, pregnancy or lactation. Diagnoses were based on clinical symptoms, serum thyroxine and TRAb, thyroid ultrasound and orbital computed tomography. Ficoll-Paque density gradient centrifugation was used to isolate PBMCs from about 10 ml of fresh peripheral blood. Trizol reagent was used to extract total RNA, and RNA quality was then checked on an Agilent 2100 Bioanalyzer. Note on this clonotype: The antigen it recognizes is unknown. Nothing much larger sits one base from this clone, and base qualities are not available.

The TCR beta CDR3 regions were amplified from the RNA transcripts. The first round of RT-PCR for the TCR CDR3 was performed with the HTBI primer set and the Qiagen OneStep RT-PCR kit. The libraries were constructed in a second round of multiplex PCR and then size-selected and purified. Paired-end sequencing of the libraries was performed with 100 bp reads on an Illumina HiSeq2000. The paper's data handling went like this. Raw data were processed with SOAPnuke, discarding reads with adapters, uncalled bases, mean Phred below 15, or no exact constant-primer or identifier match. COPE v1.2.5 was used to merge high-quality paired reads, and clonotypes were defined as unique nucleotide sequences. Clonotypes were aligned to IMGT TRBV, TRBD and TRBJ reference segments using MiTCR v1.1. Only V-J combinations with frequency above 0.0001, covering 99% to 99.2% of repertoires, were analysed. A TCS score was defined as the ratio of F50 (clonal expansion) to E x V (chaos), with BLOSUM62-based TCRdist applied between CDR3 peptides within each V-J. Welch's t-statistics and random forest reduced fewer than 600 V-J features to around 14, which were used in a naive Bayes classifier (R e1071). TCRdb redid the processing of the public reads, applying fastp at Q25 and MiXCR, and retained in-frame beta chains. Entries that share a CDR3 protein sequence are merged under the most common genes and DNA. TCRdb, not the original authors, processed these V and J calls. In this sample the table shows about 500,000 distinct CDR3 sequences, 14% of which occur a single time. The leading ten clones occupy under 20% of the sample.

CDR1 and CDR2, per the germline V gene, are MNHNS and SASEGT. Trimming takes 4 bases from V and 2 bases from J, and the germline ends sit 14 bases apart. The CDR3 contains 15 residues, cysteine and phenylalanine counted. Only the CDR3 DNA is retained, 45 bases long and in frame from the first base. Input material: blood. The chain employs TRBV6-1 and TRBJ1-2, with the D gene uncertain. This receptor was taken from a woman aged 18-29 years with Graves' hyperthyroidism. The nucleotides read TGTGCCAGCAGTGTTGACCGTATCCTGAACTATGGCTACACCTTC. Its product reads: CASSVDRILNYGYTF.